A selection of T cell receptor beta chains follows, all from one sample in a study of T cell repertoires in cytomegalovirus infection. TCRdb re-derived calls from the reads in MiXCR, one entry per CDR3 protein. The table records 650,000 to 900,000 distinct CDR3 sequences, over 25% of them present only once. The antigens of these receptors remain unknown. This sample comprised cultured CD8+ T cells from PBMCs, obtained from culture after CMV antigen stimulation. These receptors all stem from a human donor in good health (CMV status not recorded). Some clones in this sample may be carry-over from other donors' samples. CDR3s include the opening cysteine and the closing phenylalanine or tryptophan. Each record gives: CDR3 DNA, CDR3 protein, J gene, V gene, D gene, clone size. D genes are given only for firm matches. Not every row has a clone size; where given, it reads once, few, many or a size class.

cdr3_nt: TGTGCCAGCAGGCGGACAGGGGGCCTCCAACTCAAAAACATTCAGTACTTC
cdr3_aa: CASRRTGGLQLKNIQYF
j_call: TRBJ2-4
v_call: TRBV27
d_call: TRBD1
clone_size: few

cdr3_nt: TGCGCCAGCAGCCAAGAGGGGGAAGCGGGGGGAAGAGAGACCCAGTACTTC
cdr3_aa: CASSQEGEAGGRETQYF
j_call: TRBJ2-5
v_call: TRBV4-1
d_call: TRBD2
clone_size: NA

cdr3_nt: TGTGCCAGCAGCTGGGCCGGTGAAGCTTTCTTT
cdr3_aa: CASSWAGEAFF
j_call: TRBJ1-1
v_call: TRBV7-6
d_call: NA
clone_size: few

cdr3_nt: TGTGCCAGCAGTCCCGTCCCAGTGGGAGAGACCCAGTACTTC
cdr3_aa: CASSPVPVGETQYF
j_call: TRBJ2-5
v_call: TRBV27
d_call: NA
clone_size: few

cdr3_nt: TGTGCCAGCAGCTTACGACAGGAATATGGCTACACCTTC
cdr3_aa: CASSLRQEYGYTF
j_call: TRBJ1-2
v_call: TRBV11-2
d_call: NA
clone_size: NA

cdr3_nt: TGTGCCAACAGCTTAGGGAGGCGCGAGCAGTACTTC
cdr3_aa: CANSLGRREQYF
j_call: TRBJ2-7
v_call: TRBV7-3
d_call: NA
clone_size: NA

cdr3_nt: TGTGCCAGCAGTTTTCGAAACAATGAGCAGTTCTTC
cdr3_aa: CASSFRNNEQFF
j_call: TRBJ2-1
v_call: TRBV12-3/TRBV12-4
d_call: NA
clone_size: few

cdr3_nt: TGTGCCAGCAGCCAGGGACAGGGGGCAGGTCAGCCCCAGCATTTT
cdr3_aa: CASSQGQGAGQPQHF
j_call: TRBJ1-5
v_call: TRBV5-6
d_call: TRBD1
clone_size: few

cdr3_nt: TGTGCCACCAGCAGAGATCGTTCAGCCAAAAACATTCAGTACTTC
cdr3_aa: CATSRDRSAKNIQYF
j_call: TRBJ2-4
v_call: TRBV15
d_call: NA
clone_size: NA

cdr3_nt: TGCGCCAGCAGCTTGGAAGTGACAGGGAGGAATGAGCAGTTCTTC
cdr3_aa: CASSLEVTGRNEQFF
j_call: TRBJ2-1
v_call: TRBV5-1
d_call: NA
clone_size: few

cdr3_nt: TGTGCCAGCAGTCCTGGGACCAAAGAGACCCAGTACTTC
cdr3_aa: CASSPGTKETQYF
j_call: TRBJ2-5
v_call: TRBV12-3/TRBV12-4
d_call: NA
clone_size: few

cdr3_nt: TGCAGTGCTAGAGATCATGCGGGGGGCTACACCGGGGAGCTGTTTTTT
cdr3_aa: CSARDHAGGYTGELFF
j_call: TRBJ2-2
v_call: TRBV20-1
d_call: TRBD2
clone_size: NA

cdr3_nt: TGTGCCAGCAGCCGGGACAGGCAGGTTAATTCACCCCTCCACTTT
cdr3_aa: CASSRDRQVNSPLHF
j_call: TRBJ1-6
v_call: TRBV28
d_call: TRBD1
clone_size: many

cdr3_nt: TGTGCCAGCAGCTTCCGGACAGGGGACTATAATTCACCCCTCCACTTT
cdr3_aa: CASSFRTGDYNSPLHF
j_call: TRBJ1-6
v_call: TRBV7-2
d_call: TRBD1
clone_size: many

cdr3_nt: TGCAGCGTTGAAGATCGGGACAGGGGAGGCACCGGGGAGCTGTTTTTT
cdr3_aa: CSVEDRDRGGTGELFF
j_call: TRBJ2-2
v_call: TRBV29-1
d_call: TRBD1
clone_size: NA

cdr3_nt: TGTGCCAGCAGCTTGACGGAGGAGGGGCAGCCCCAGCATTTT
cdr3_aa: CASSLTEEGQPQHF
j_call: TRBJ1-5
v_call: TRBV7-8
d_call: NA
clone_size: NA

cdr3_nt: TGTGCCAGCAGCTTGGGGGAGCGGACTAATGAAAAACTGTTTTTT
cdr3_aa: CASSLGERTNEKLFF
j_call: TRBJ1-4
v_call: TRBV7-2
d_call: NA
clone_size: NA

cdr3_nt: TGTGCCAGCAGTGAAGCGCCGGAAAGGGGGCTTCGCGATGAGACCCAGTACTTC
cdr3_aa: CASSEAPERGLRDETQYF
j_call: TRBJ2-5
v_call: TRBV6-1
d_call: TRBD1
clone_size: few

cdr3_nt: TGTGCTAGCAGCCCCAGGCGGGACACCTTGAACACTGAAGCTTTCTTT
cdr3_aa: CASSPRRDTLNTEAFF
j_call: TRBJ1-1
v_call: TRBV7-6
d_call: NA
clone_size: few

cdr3_nt: TGTGCCAGCAGTGAGGGACAGGCCTACGAGCAGTACTTC
cdr3_aa: CASSEGQAYEQYF
j_call: TRBJ2-7
v_call: TRBV6-1
d_call: TRBD1
clone_size: many

cdr3_nt: TGTGCCAGCAGCCCCGGGACTAGTTGGGTTTTGGAGACCCAGTACTTC
cdr3_aa: CASSPGTSWVLETQYF
j_call: TRBJ2-5
v_call: TRBV7-2
d_call: TRBD2
clone_size: many

cdr3_nt: TGTGCCATCAGTGAGGTCCGTGGGGAGACCCAGTACTTC
cdr3_aa: CAISEVRGETQYF
j_call: TRBJ2-5
v_call: TRBV10-3
d_call: NA
clone_size: many

cdr3_nt: TGTGCCAGCAGCGCCGGACTTCCGGCCCCGGCCGGGGAGCTGTTTTTT
cdr3_aa: CASSAGLPAPAGELFF
j_call: TRBJ2-2
v_call: TRBV7-2
d_call: NA
clone_size: many

cdr3_nt: TGTGCCACCAGCAGGTTTAATCAGCCCCAGCATTTT
cdr3_aa: CATSRFNQPQHF
j_call: TRBJ1-5
v_call: TRBV15
d_call: NA
clone_size: NA

cdr3_nt: TGTGCCAGTAGACTAGCCAGAGGTGAGCAGTTCTTC
cdr3_aa: CASRLARGEQFF
j_call: TRBJ2-1
v_call: TRBV19
d_call: NA
clone_size: NA

cdr3_nt: TGTGCCAGCAGTTTAGGTAGCGGGGTACACATAAACTTAGTCGCCTACAATGAGCAGTTCTTC
cdr3_aa: CASSLGSGVHINLVAYNEQFF
j_call: TRBJ2-1
v_call: TRBV12-3/TRBV12-4
d_call: TRBD2
clone_size: few

cdr3_nt: TGCGCCAGCAGCCAAGCCGGCGGCGGATTTATCTTCTATGGCTACACCTTC
cdr3_aa: CASSQAGGGFIFYGYTF
j_call: TRBJ1-2
v_call: TRBV4-3
d_call: NA
clone_size: NA

cdr3_nt: TGTGCCGCAGCGGGGGCAGAAGAGACCCAGTACTTC
cdr3_aa: CAAAGAEETQYF
j_call: TRBJ2-5
v_call: TRBV10-3
d_call: TRBD2
clone_size: few

cdr3_nt: TGTGCCATCCCCAGGCGAACAGGGTGGAGCTCTGGGGCCAACGTCCTGACTTTC
cdr3_aa: CAIPRRTGWSSGANVLTF
j_call: TRBJ2-6
v_call: TRBV10-3
d_call: NA
clone_size: few

cdr3_nt: TGTGCCAGCAGCTTAGCGGGGAGGGCTAGCACAGATACGCAGTATTTT
cdr3_aa: CASSLAGRASTDTQYF
j_call: TRBJ2-3
v_call: TRBV11-2
d_call: TRBD2
clone_size: few

cdr3_nt: TGTGCCAGCAGCTTTATACAGGGGACGGCGGATGATGGCTACACCTTC
cdr3_aa: CASSFIQGTADDGYTF
j_call: TRBJ1-2
v_call: TRBV7-8
d_call: TRBD1
clone_size: NA

cdr3_nt: TGTGCCAGCACCCTCGGACTAGATCAAGAAGATACGCAGTATTTT
cdr3_aa: CASTLGLDQEDTQYF
j_call: TRBJ2-3
v_call: TRBV2
d_call: TRBD2
clone_size: NA

cdr3_nt: TGCAGCGCCCTAGGTGGGACTGAAGCTTTCTTT
cdr3_aa: CSALGGTEAFF
j_call: TRBJ1-1
v_call: TRBV29-1
d_call: NA
clone_size: NA

cdr3_nt: TGTGCCGGGCAGGGGGCTTGGAATGAGCAGTTCTTC
cdr3_aa: CAGQGAWNEQFF
j_call: TRBJ2-1
v_call: TRBV2
d_call: TRBD1
clone_size: NA

cdr3_nt: TGTGCCAGCAGCGTAGCGAGGACTAGCGGGGGGAGGGCAGATACGCAGTATTTT
cdr3_aa: CASSVARTSGGRADTQYF
j_call: TRBJ2-3
v_call: TRBV9
d_call: TRBD2
clone_size: NA

cdr3_nt: TGTGCCAGCAGCTTCGTGCAGGGGGCGGATCAGCCCCAGCATTTT
cdr3_aa: CASSFVQGADQPQHF
j_call: TRBJ1-5
v_call: TRBV7-2
d_call: TRBD1
clone_size: NA

cdr3_nt: TGTGCCAGCAGGGATGCAGGTGAAGAGACCCAGTACTTC
cdr3_aa: CASRDAGEETQYF
j_call: TRBJ2-5
v_call: TRBV7-9
d_call: NA
clone_size: NA